These T cell receptor beta chains were read from a single sample in a study of T cells after yellow fever vaccination. One entry per CDR3 protein results from TCRdb running MiXCR on the 5' RACE reads. The sample includes a few hundred thousand distinct CDR3 sequences, approximately 4% of them seen just once. The specimen comprised PBMCs, sampled 5 days after the yellow fever booster vaccination. The source is a man younger than 35 who received the YFV17D yellow fever vaccine. CDR3s include the opening cysteine and the closing phenylalanine or tryptophan. Fields, in order: clone size, D gene, V gene, J gene, CDR3 DNA, CDR3 protein. The D gene is left open where the match is weak. Size tells how often a clone was seen (once, few, many) or the class of an expanded clone, and some rows leave it out.

clone_size: .
d_call: .
v_call: TRBV7-9
j_call: TRBJ1-2
cdr3_nt: TGTGCCAGCAGCTTAGCGCCAGAAAACTATGGCTACACCTTC
cdr3_aa: CASSLAPENYGYTF

clone_size: .
d_call: .
v_call: TRBV30
j_call: TRBJ1-6
cdr3_nt: TGTGCCTGGAGTGTAAGCGGGGGATGGGGTTCACCCCTCCACTTT
cdr3_aa: CAWSVSGGWGSPLHF

clone_size: .
d_call: TRBD2
v_call: TRBV20-1
j_call: TRBJ2-5
cdr3_nt: TGCAGTGCTAGAACTAGCGCAGGGAGGTCCCAGTACTTC
cdr3_aa: CSARTSAGRSQYF

clone_size: many
d_call: .
v_call: TRBV7-9
j_call: TRBJ1-1
cdr3_nt: TGTGCCAGCAGACCAGGGTTGAACACTGAAGCTTTCTTT
cdr3_aa: CASRPGLNTEAFF

clone_size: once
d_call: .
v_call: TRBV6-2/TRBV6-3
j_call: TRBJ1-6
cdr3_nt: TGTGCCAGCAGTTACCAACCCCGGATGACGCCCCCCCACTTT
cdr3_aa: CASSYQPRMTPPHF

clone_size: .
d_call: .
v_call: TRBV6-5
j_call: TRBJ1-6
cdr3_nt: TGTGCCAGCAGTTACAACGCCCACAGGGCGAATTCACCCCTCCACTTT
cdr3_aa: CASSYNAHRANSPLHF

clone_size: many
d_call: TRBD2
v_call: TRBV7-2
j_call: TRBJ2-1
cdr3_nt: TGTGCCAGCAGCCCACCCCAGCGGGGGGGTATTGAGCAGTTCTTC
cdr3_aa: CASSPPQRGGIEQFF

clone_size: .
d_call: TRBD1
v_call: TRBV20-1
j_call: TRBJ1-2
cdr3_nt: TGCAGTGCTAGAGCCCCAGGGGGCGTTAGCTATGGCTACACCTTC
cdr3_aa: CSARAPGGVSYGYTF

clone_size: many
d_call: .
v_call: TRBV20-1
j_call: TRBJ1-4
cdr3_nt: TGCAATCCGCACCAACCAACTAATGAAAAACTGTTTTTT
cdr3_aa: CNPHQPTNEKLFF

clone_size: few
d_call: TRBD1
v_call: TRBV6-2/TRBV6-3
j_call: TRBJ2-6
cdr3_nt: TGTGCCAGCAGTTCCGGGACAGGGACCGGGGCCAACGTCCTGACTTTC
cdr3_aa: CASSSGTGTGANVLTF

clone_size: many
d_call: .
v_call: TRBV28
j_call: TRBJ2-5
cdr3_nt: TGTGCCAGCAGTTTATTTGGGGGTGCAGAGACCCAGTACTTC
cdr3_aa: CASSLFGGAETQYF

clone_size: many
d_call: .
v_call: TRBV5-1
j_call: TRBJ1-2
cdr3_nt: TGCGCCAGCAGCTCGGAGGGGTCCCTCTATGGCTACACCTTC
cdr3_aa: CASSSEGSLYGYTF

clone_size: many
d_call: TRBD1
v_call: TRBV7-2
j_call: TRBJ1-2
cdr3_nt: TGTGCCAGCAGCCGAAATAGCGGACAGGGCTGGGATGGCTACACCTTC
cdr3_aa: CASSRNSGQGWDGYTF

clone_size: .
d_call: .
v_call: TRBV7-2
j_call: TRBJ1-2
cdr3_nt: TGTGCCAGCAGCCCACAGACAGGAATTCACTATGGCTACACCTTC
cdr3_aa: CASSPQTGIHYGYTF

clone_size: many
d_call: .
v_call: TRBV7-2
j_call: TRBJ2-7
cdr3_nt: TGTGCCAGCAGCTTACGATACGAGCAGTACTTC
cdr3_aa: CASSLRYEQYF

clone_size: few
d_call: TRBD1
v_call: TRBV28
j_call: TRBJ2-5
cdr3_nt: TGTGCCAGCAGTCGTTCCGACAGGGAGATACAAGAGACCCAGTACTTC
cdr3_aa: CASSRSDREIQETQYF

clone_size: .
d_call: .
v_call: TRBV28
j_call: TRBJ2-5
cdr3_nt: TGTGCCAGCAGTTCCCCGGGACGGGTTTCAAAGACCCAGTACTTC
cdr3_aa: CASSSPGRVSKTQYF

clone_size: .
d_call: .
v_call: TRBV3-1
j_call: TRBJ2-3
cdr3_nt: TGTGCCAGCAGTCTTAGGGGGTTCACAGATACGCAGTATTTT
cdr3_aa: CASSLRGFTDTQYF

clone_size: few
d_call: .
v_call: TRBV3-1
j_call: TRBJ2-5
cdr3_nt: TGTGCCAGCAGCCAAGAATTCCAGAAAGAGACCCAGTACTTC
cdr3_aa: CASSQEFQKETQYF

clone_size: few
d_call: TRBD1
v_call: TRBV5-1
j_call: TRBJ1-1
cdr3_nt: TGCGCCAGCAGCCCAACCCAGTACTCGACAGGGGCTGAAGCTTTCTTT
cdr3_aa: CASSPTQYSTGAEAFF

clone_size: .
d_call: TRBD1
v_call: TRBV10-3
j_call: TRBJ1-5
cdr3_nt: TGTGCCATCAGTGTGGACAGGTTCAATCAGCCCCAGCATTTT
cdr3_aa: CAISVDRFNQPQHF

clone_size: many
d_call: TRBD1
v_call: TRBV4-3
j_call: TRBJ2-1
cdr3_nt: TGCGCCAGCAGCCCCCGGGACAGGCTATACAATGAGCAGTTCTTC
cdr3_aa: CASSPRDRLYNEQFF

clone_size: few
d_call: .
v_call: TRBV6-2/TRBV6-3
j_call: TRBJ1-1
cdr3_nt: TGTGCCAGCAGTCGCACCTGGGGCAAAGGCACTGAAGCTTTCTTT
cdr3_aa: CASSRTWGKGTEAFF

clone_size: .
d_call: TRBD2
v_call: TRBV20-1
j_call: TRBJ2-1
cdr3_nt: TGCAGTGGGACTAGCGGTACCTACAATGAGCAGTTCTTC
cdr3_aa: CSGTSGTYNEQFF

clone_size: many
d_call: .
v_call: TRBV5-4
j_call: TRBJ2-7
cdr3_nt: TGTGCCAGCAGCTCGATGGACAGACCCTACGAGCAGTACTTC
cdr3_aa: CASSSMDRPYEQYF

clone_size: medium-sized
d_call: TRBD1
v_call: TRBV5-1
j_call: TRBJ2-2
cdr3_nt: TGCGCCAGCAGCTTCCGGACAGGGGCGACTGGGGAGCTGTTTTTT
cdr3_aa: CASSFRTGATGELFF

clone_size: few
d_call: .
v_call: TRBV12-5
j_call: TRBJ1-2
cdr3_nt: TGTGCTAGTTCGGTACAGGCGGACGGCTACACCTTC
cdr3_aa: CASSVQADGYTF

clone_size: many
d_call: .
v_call: TRBV5-5
j_call: TRBJ2-2
cdr3_nt: TGTGCCAGCAGCTTGGGTCCGGCCCCGGGGACCGGGGAGCTGTTTTTT
cdr3_aa: CASSLGPAPGTGELFF

clone_size: few
d_call: .
v_call: TRBV5-6
j_call: TRBJ1-1
cdr3_nt: TGTGCCAGCAGCTTGGGTTCGATTGAAGCTTTCTTT
cdr3_aa: CASSLGSIEAFF

clone_size: .
d_call: TRBD1
v_call: TRBV7-2
j_call: TRBJ2-7
cdr3_nt: TGTGCCAGCACCCCTGACAGGGGCGTCTCCTACGAGCAGTACTTC
cdr3_aa: CASTPDRGVSYEQYF

clone_size: many
d_call: TRBD2
v_call: TRBV7-8
j_call: TRBJ2-3
cdr3_nt: TGTGCCAGCAGCGCCCGGGGGGGCACAGATACGCAGTATTTT
cdr3_aa: CASSARGGTDTQYF

clone_size: .
d_call: TRBD1
v_call: TRBV5-6
j_call: TRBJ2-7
cdr3_nt: TGTGCCAGCAGCTTGGATCCGGGACAGGGCCACGAGCAGTACTTC
cdr3_aa: CASSLDPGQGHEQYF

clone_size: .
d_call: .
v_call: TRBV6-5
j_call: TRBJ2-3
cdr3_nt: TGTGCCAGCAGTTACCGGCCAGCAGATACGCAGTATTTT
cdr3_aa: CASSYRPADTQYF

clone_size: few
d_call: .
v_call: TRBV14
j_call: TRBJ1-1
cdr3_nt: TGTGCCAGCAGCAACAGCGGAGGGACTGAAGCTTTCTTT
cdr3_aa: CASSNSGGTEAFF